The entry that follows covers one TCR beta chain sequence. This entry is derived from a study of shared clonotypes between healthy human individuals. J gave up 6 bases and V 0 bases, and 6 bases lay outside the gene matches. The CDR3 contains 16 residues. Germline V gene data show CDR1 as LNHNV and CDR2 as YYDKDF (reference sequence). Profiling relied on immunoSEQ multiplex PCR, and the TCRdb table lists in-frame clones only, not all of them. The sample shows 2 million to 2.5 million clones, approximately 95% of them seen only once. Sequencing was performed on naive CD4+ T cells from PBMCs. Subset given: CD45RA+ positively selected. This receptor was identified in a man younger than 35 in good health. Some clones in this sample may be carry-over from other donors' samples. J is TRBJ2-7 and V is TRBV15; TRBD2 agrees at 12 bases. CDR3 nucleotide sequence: TGTGCCACCAGCAGAGATCGGTCTAGCGGGAGGGCCGAGCAGTACTTC. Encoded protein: CATSRDRSSGRAEQYF.